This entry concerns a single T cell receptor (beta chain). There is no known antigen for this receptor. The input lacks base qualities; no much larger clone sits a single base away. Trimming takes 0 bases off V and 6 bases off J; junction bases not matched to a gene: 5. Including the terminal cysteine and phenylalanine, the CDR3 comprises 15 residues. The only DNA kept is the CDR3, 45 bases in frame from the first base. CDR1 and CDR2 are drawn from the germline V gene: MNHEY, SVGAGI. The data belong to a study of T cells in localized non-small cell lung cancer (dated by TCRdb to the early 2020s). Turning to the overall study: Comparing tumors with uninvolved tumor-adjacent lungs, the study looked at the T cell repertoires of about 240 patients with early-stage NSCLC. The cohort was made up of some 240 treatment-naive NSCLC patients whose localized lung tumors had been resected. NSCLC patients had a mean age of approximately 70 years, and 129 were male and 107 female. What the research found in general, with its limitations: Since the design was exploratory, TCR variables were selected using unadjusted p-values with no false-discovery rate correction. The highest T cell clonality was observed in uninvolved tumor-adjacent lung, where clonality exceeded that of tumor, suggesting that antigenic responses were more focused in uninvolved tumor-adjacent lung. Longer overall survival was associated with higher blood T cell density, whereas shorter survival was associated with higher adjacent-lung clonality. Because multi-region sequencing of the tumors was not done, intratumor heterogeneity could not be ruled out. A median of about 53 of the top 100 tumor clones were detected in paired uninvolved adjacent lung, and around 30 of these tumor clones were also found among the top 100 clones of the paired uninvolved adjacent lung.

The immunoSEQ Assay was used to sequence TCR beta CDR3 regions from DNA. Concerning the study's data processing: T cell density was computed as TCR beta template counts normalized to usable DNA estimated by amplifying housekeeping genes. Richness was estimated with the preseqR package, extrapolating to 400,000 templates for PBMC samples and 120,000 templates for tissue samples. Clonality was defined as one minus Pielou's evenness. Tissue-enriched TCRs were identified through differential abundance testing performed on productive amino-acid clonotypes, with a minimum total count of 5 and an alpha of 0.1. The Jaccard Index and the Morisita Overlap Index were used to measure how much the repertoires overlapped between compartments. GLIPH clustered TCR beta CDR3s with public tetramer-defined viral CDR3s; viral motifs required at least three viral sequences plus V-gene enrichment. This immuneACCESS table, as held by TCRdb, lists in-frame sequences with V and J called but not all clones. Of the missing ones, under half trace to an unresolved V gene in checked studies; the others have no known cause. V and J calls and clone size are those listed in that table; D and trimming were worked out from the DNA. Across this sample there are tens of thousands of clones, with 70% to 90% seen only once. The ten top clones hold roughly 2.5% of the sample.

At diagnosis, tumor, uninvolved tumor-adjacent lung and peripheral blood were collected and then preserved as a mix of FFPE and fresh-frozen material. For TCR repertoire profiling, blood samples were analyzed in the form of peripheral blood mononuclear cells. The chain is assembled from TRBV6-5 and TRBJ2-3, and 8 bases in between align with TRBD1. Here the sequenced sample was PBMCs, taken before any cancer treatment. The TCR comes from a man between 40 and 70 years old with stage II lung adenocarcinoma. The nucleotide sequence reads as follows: TGTGCCAGCAGTTACTCGGCGGACAGGGCCGATACGCAGTATTTT. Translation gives CASSYSADRADTQYF.